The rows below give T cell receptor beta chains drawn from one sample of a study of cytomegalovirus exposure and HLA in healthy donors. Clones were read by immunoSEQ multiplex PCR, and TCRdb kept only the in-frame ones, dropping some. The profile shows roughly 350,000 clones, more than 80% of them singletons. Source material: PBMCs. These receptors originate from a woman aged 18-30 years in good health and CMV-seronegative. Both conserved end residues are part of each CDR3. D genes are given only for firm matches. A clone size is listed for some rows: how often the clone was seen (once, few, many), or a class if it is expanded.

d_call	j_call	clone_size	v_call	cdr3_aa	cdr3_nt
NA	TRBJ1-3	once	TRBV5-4	CASSLDFGSGNTIYF	TGTGCCAGCAGCTTGGATTTCGGCTCTGGAAACACCATATATTTT
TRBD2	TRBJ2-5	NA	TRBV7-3	CASSLSGTSGMTETQYF	TGTGCCAGCAGCTTGTCCGGGACTAGCGGGATGACGGAGACCCAGTACTTC
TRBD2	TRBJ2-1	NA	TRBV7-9	CASSLVGSGRGRNEQFF	TGTGCCAGCAGCTTAGTGGGTAGCGGGAGAGGTCGCAATGAGCAGTTCTTC
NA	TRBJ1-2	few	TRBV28	CASNRGGYGYTF	TGTGCCAGCAATAGGGGTGGCTATGGCTACACCTTC
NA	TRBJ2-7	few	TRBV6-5	CASSYLYEQYF	TGTGCCAGCAGTTACCTCTACGAGCAGTACTTC
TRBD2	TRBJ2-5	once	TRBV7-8	CASSQAGGYQETQYF	TGTGCCAGCAGCCAAGCGGGAGGGTACCAAGAGACCCAGTACTTC
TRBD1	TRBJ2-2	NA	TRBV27	CASMGDRRTGELFF	TGTGCCAGCATGGGGGACAGGCGCACCGGGGAGCTGTTTTTT
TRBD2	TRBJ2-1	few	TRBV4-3	CASTPGTSGALREQFF	TGCGCCAGCACCCCAGGGACTAGCGGGGCCCTTAGGGAGCAGTTCTTC
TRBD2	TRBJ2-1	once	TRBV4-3	CASSQGRRENNEQFF	TGCGCCAGCAGCCAAGGGAGGCGGGAGAACAATGAGCAGTTCTTC
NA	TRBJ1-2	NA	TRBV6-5	CASSYDSTNYGYTF	TGTGCCAGCAGTTATGACAGCACTAACTATGGCTACACCTTC
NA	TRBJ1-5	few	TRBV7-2	CASSSLGARQPQHF	TGTGCCAGCAGCTCCCTGGGGGCGCGCCAGCCCCAGCATTTT
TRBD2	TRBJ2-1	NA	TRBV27	CASSQGLASFF	TGTGCCAGCAGTCAGGGACTAGCGTCCTTCTTC
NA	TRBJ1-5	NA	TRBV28	CASSLGAVNQPQHF	TGTGCCAGCAGTTTGGGGGCGGTGAATCAGCCCCAGCATTTT
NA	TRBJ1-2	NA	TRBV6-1	CASSEDLANYGYTF	TGTGCCAGCAGTGAAGATCTGGCCAACTATGGCTACACCTTC
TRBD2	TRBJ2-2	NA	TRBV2	CASSSGGLAGITGELFF	TGTGCCAGCAGTTCCGGAGGACTAGCGGGCATCACCGGGGAGCTGTTTTTT
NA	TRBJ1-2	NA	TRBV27	CASSLGEGRGYGYTF	TGTGCCAGCAGCCTGGGGGAAGGGAGGGGCTATGGCTACACCTTC
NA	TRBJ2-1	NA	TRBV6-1	CASSEARSYNEQFF	TGTGCCAGCAGTGAAGCGCGGTCCTACAATGAGCAGTTCTTC
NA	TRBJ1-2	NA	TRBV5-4	CASSPPGLVNGYTF	TGTGCCAGCAGCCCGCCAGGGCTGGTTAACGGCTACACCTTC
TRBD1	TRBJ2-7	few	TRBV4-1	CASSQGDREQYF	TGCGCCAGCAGCCAAGGGGACAGAGAGCAGTACTTC
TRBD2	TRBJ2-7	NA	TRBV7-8	CASSSPSGGATYEQYF	TGTGCCAGCAGCTCCCCTAGCGGAGGGGCCACCTACGAGCAGTACTTC
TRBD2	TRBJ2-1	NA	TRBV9	CASSVGGRADEQFF	TGTGCCAGCAGCGTAGGAGGGAGGGCCGATGAGCAGTTCTTC
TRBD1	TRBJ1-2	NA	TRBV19	CASSGQGANYGYTF	TGTGCCAGTAGCGGACAGGGAGCTAACTATGGCTACACCTTC
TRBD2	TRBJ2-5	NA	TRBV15	CATSSRLAGGWAQYF	TGTGCCACCAGCTCCCGACTAGCGGGTGGGTGGGCCCAGTACTTC
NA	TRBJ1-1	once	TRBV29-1	CSVGTMNTEAFF	TGCAGCGTTGGTACAATGAACACTGAAGCTTTCTTT
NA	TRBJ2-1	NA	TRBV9	CASSVGAASSYNEQFF	TGTGCCAGCAGCGTCGGTGCGGCGAGCTCCTACAATGAGCAGTTCTTC
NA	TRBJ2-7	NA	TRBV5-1	CASSSSGDPYEQYF	TGCGCCAGCAGCTCCTCAGGGGACCCCTACGAGCAGTACTTC
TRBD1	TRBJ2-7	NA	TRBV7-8	CASSLEGARTGGGYEQYF	TGTGCCAGCAGCTTAGAGGGCGCCCGGACAGGGGGAGGGTACGAGCAGTACTTC
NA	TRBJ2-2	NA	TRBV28	CASSLLYGTGELFF	TGTGCCAGCAGTTTATTATACGGGACCGGGGAGCTGTTTTTT
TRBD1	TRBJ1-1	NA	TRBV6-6	CASSYAGTGDTEAFF	TGTGCCAGCAGTTACGCCGGGACAGGAGATACTGAAGCTTTCTTT
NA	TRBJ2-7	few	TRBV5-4	CASSSYRDYEQYF	TGTGCCAGCAGCTCTTACAGGGACTACGAGCAGTACTTC
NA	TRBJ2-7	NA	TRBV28	CASRGAESYEQYF	TGTGCCAGCAGGGGGGCAGAGTCCTACGAGCAGTACTTC
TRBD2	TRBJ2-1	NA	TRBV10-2	CASSERGGSGASSYNEQFF	TGCGCCAGCAGTGAGAGGGGCGGCAGCGGGGCATCCTCCTACAATGAGCAGTTCTTC
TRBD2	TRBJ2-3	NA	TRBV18	CASSPLAGETDTQYF	TGTGCCAGCTCACCGCTAGCGGGAGAGACAGATACGCAGTATTTT
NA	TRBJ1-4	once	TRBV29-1	CSVVGQVNEKLFF	TGCAGCGTTGTGGGGCAAGTTAATGAAAAACTGTTTTTT
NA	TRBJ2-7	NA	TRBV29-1	CSVDPQGLGEQYF	TGCAGCGTTGATCCACAGGGTCTTGGCGAGCAGTACTTC
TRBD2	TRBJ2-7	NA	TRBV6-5	CASSPRGRERYEQYF	TGTGCCAGCAGCCCCCGTGGGCGGGAGAGGTACGAGCAGTACTTC
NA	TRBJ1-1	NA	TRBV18	CASSPPQGGTEAFF	TGTGCCAGCTCACCCCCGCAGGGAGGGACTGAAGCTTTCTTT
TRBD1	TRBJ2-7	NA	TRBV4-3	CASSPGGGILYEQYF	TGCGCCAGCAGCCCAGGGGGCGGGATTCTCTACGAGCAGTACTTC
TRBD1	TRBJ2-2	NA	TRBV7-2	CASSLRDRGWMGDTGELFF	TGTGCCAGCAGCTTACGGGACAGGGGGTGGATGGGTGATACCGGGGAGCTGTTTTTT
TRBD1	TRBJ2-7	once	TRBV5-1	CASSLEGGQGSYEQYF	TGCGCCAGCAGCTTGGAAGGAGGACAGGGTTCCTACGAGCAGTACTTC
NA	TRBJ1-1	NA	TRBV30	CAWSVSRLTEAFF	TGTGCCTGGAGTGTATCCAGGTTAACTGAAGCTTTCTTT
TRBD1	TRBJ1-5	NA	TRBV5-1	CASSIRPRDSNQPQHF	TGCGCCAGCAGCATCCGGCCCAGGGACAGTAATCAGCCCCAGCATTTT
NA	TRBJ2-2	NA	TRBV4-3	CASSQYTSGNTGELFF	TGCGCCAGCAGCCAGTATACGTCAGGAAACACCGGGGAGCTGTTTTTT
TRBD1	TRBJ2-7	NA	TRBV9	CASSQGQVNYEQYF	TGTGCCAGCAGCCAGGGACAGGTCAACTACGAGCAGTACTTC
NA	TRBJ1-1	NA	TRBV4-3	CASSRKKNTEAFF	TGCGCCAGCAGCCGTAAAAAGAACACTGAAGCTTTCTTT
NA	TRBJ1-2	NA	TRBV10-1	CASSEARAPDYGYTF	TGCGCCAGCAGTGAGGCGAGGGCCCCAGACTATGGCTACACCTTC
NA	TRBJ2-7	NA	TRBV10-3	CAISETEAATQGQYF	TGTGCCATCAGTGAGACCGAGGCTGCGACTCAAGGGCAGTACTTC
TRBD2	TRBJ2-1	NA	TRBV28	CASSSLTGLASHNEQFF	TGTGCCAGCAGTTCTCTAACGGGACTAGCGTCTCACAATGAGCAGTTCTTC
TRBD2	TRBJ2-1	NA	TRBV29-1	CSVGRGLAGRSNEQFF	TGCAGCGTTGGGAGGGGTTTAGCCGGGAGGTCGAATGAGCAGTTCTTC
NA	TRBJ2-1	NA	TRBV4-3	CASSQGGAGSYNEQFF	TGCGCCAGCAGCCAAGGTGGGGCAGGCTCCTACAATGAGCAGTTCTTC
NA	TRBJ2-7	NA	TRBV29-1	CSVGGGGRYEQYF	TGCAGCGTGGGCGGAGGGGGCAGATACGAGCAGTACTTC
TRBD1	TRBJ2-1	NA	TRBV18	CASSPRAGTDYNEQFF	TGTGCCAGCTCACCAAGGGCCGGGACAGACTACAATGAGCAGTTCTTC
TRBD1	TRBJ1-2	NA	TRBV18	CASSPFQGADGYTF	TGTGCCAGCTCGCCGTTCCAGGGGGCAGATGGCTACACCTTC